This is a list of T cell receptor beta chains from one sample in a study of beta chain features in type 1 diabetes. Profiling relied on immunoSEQ multiplex PCR, and the TCRdb table lists in-frame clones only, not all of them. The repertoire holds fewer than 400,000 clones, over 7% seen once, with 1% in the top ten. The sequenced sample consisted of central memory CD4+ T cells from blood. The receptors stem from a man aged 25-40 years with type 1 diabetes. The CDR3 runs from the conserved cysteine through the conserved F or W.

V gene,CDR3 protein
TRBV27,CASSPRTGWTEAFF
TRBV30,CAWSVRGTFSGNTIYF
TRBV9,CASSVSSLNTEAFF
TRBV2,CASTAEQNQPQHF
TRBV5-1,CASSANTGSYNEQFF
TRBV5-4,CASSLDYTEAFF
TRBV5-1,CASSFSGGHNEQFF
TRBV27,CASGPSGLFYNEQFF
TRBV6-5,CASSDSYEQYF
TRBV10-3,CAITGTGHGYTF
TRBV2,CASSNGGDTGELFF
TRBV5-1,CASSRGLAGGYEQYF
TRBV25-1,CASSPRVMSHQPQHF
TRBV18,CASSPPGGGEQFF
TRBV7-2,CASSFQGRETQYF
TRBV11-2,CASSLGHSSYEQYF
TRBV6-6,CASRTGVGYNEQFF
TRBV28,CASRFDRSPYEQYF
TRBV6-1,CASSALTGANQPQHF
TRBV28,CASSLNTDSYGYTF
TRBV2,CASRQQGFNSPLHF
TRBV29-1,CSVTKLDTQYF
TRBV19,CASSNARDTEAFF
TRBV5-1,CASSSGQAEEPQHF
TRBV28,CASSLGGEAYNSPLHF
TRBV5-4,CASSPGDSYEQYF
TRBV7-9,CASSFGASTDTQYF
TRBV18,CASSPPSGGPNEQFF
TRBV18,CASSRYWGYEQYF
TRBV19,CASSPRDLREAFF
TRBV28,CASIAGGSYEQYF
TRBV9,CASSEARDYGYTF
TRBV27,CASSLSQTGIAKNIQYF
TRBV4-3,CASRLGLAEHTDTQYF
TRBV7-2,CASSLVYGGKNIQYF
TRBV11-2,CASIPTGEPYEQYF
TRBV4-3,CASSQAGGRTYNEQFF
TRBV28,CASSLRQLTNNEQFF
TRBV23-1,CASSPRGGRNEQFF
TRBV11-2,CASSVVRWPPQETQYF
TRBV7-2,CASSTPRGWDTQYF